This T cell receptor (beta chain) was recorded in a study of blood T cell repertoires in COVID-19. Across the whole study: The origin of the acute and convalescent COVID-19 samples was the United States, Italy and Spain. Sample material is recorded as cDNA or gDNA derived from T cells, B-cell-depleted T cells, or PBMCs.

In the original processing: Estimation of nucleated cell counts was performed using reference gene primer amplification. Clones were read by immunoSEQ multiplex PCR, and TCRdb kept only the in-frame ones, dropping some. V, J and clone size derive from that table, while D and trimming were established from the DNA sequence. The sample contains more than 200,000 clones, approximately 90% of which appear only once. Deletions cut 4 bases from V and 0 bases from J, with 17 bases between. The germline gives CDR1 SGHRS, CDR2 YFSETQ. This CDR3 spans 16 amino acids. The clonotype was recovered from a man younger than 35 with active or convalescent COVID-19. The source material was peripheral blood. The V and J genes are TRBV5-1 and TRBJ2-7; a possible D gene is TRBD1 (7 bases). CDR3 nucleotide sequence: TGCGCCAGCAGCCCCCAGCCAGGGGGGAGCTCCTACGAGCAGTACTTC. Amino acids: CASSPQPGGSSYEQYF.